These 27 T cell receptor beta chains came from one sample sequenced in a study of blood T cell repertoires in COVID-19. The table came from immunoSEQ multiplex PCR; TCRdb's copy has only in-frame clones and leaves some out. In the table there are 200,000 to 300,000 clones, around 87% of which are singletons. The material sequenced was peripheral blood. All receptors come from a woman aged 60-75 years with COVID-19, enrolled during active disease.

The sample holds one count of this clone. This sequence joins TRBV19 and TRBJ2-5, with D perhaps matching TRBD1 (6 bases). The germline V gene encodes CDR1 LNHDA and CDR2 SQIVND (reference sequence). The CDR3 is 15 amino acids. Trimming removed 4 bases from V and 1 base from J, with 13 bases in between. The CDR3 region is CASSTPGVSQETQYF. The CDR3 nucleotides read TGTGCCAGTAGTACCCCAGGGGTCAGCCAAGAGACCCAGTACTTC.

The chain joins TRBV20-1 to TRBJ1-5, with D possibly matching TRBD1 (6 bases). The V gene's germline CDR1 is DFQATT and CDR2 SNEGSKA (reference sequence). The CDR3 has 16 residues. V shed 3 bases and J shed 2 bases, with 17 bases lying between them. The CDR3: CSASGPLGAGNQPQHF. DNA of the CDR3: TGCAGTGCTAGTGGCCCCTTGGGGGCGGGCAATCAGCCCCAGCATTTT.

V usage is TRBV11-2 and J usage is TRBJ2-4; possible D gene TRBD1, 5 bases. The CDR3 runs 14 residues. CDR1 is SGHAT and CDR2 is FQNNGV in the germline V gene. V was clipped by 5 bases and J by 9 bases, with 17 bases between them. The CDR3 coding sequence is TGTGCCAGCAGCCTGACCCCGACAGAAGGCATTCAGTACTTC. It codes for CASSLTPTEGIQYF.

The chain links TRBV28 to TRBJ1-2; D not certain. The CDR3 contains 14 residues. Between the trimmed V and J ends, which lost 2 bases and 2 bases, there was a span of 9 bases. Germline V gives CDR1 MDHEN, CDR2 SYDVKM. CDR3 coding DNA: TGTGCCAGCAGTTTAGTGGGCACAAACTATGGCTACACCTTC. This gives the protein CASSLVGTNYGYTF.

This clone was counted many times. The chain uses TRBV2 and TRBJ2-2; TRBD1 matches at 7 bases. Germline V gene data show CDR1 as SNHLY and CDR2 as FYNNEI. The CDR3 runs 15 residues. J was trimmed by 3 bases and V by 5 bases; bases with no gene match: 6. CDR3 DNA sequence: TGTGCCAGCAGTCCAGTCACAGGGGACACCGGGGAGCTGTTTTTT. Protein: CASSPVTGDTGELFF.

The chain recombines TRBV19 with TRBJ2-2; the D gene is possibly TRBD1 (6 bases). The CDR3 covers 15 residues. Between the trimmed V and J ends, which lost 4 bases and 7 bases, there was a span of 16 bases. Germline V gene sequence: CDR1 LNHDA, CDR2 SQIVND (reference sequence). This chain's CDR3 is CASSKGGSRIGELFF. The CDR3 bases are TGTGCCAGTAGTAAAGGGGGAAGTAGGATCGGGGAGCTGTTTTTT. Full variable domain (missing parts from reference TRBV19 and TRBJ2-2): DGGITQSPKYLFRKEGQNVTLSCEQNLNHDAMYWYRQDPGQGLRLIYYSQIVNDFQKGDIAEGYSVSREKKESFPLTVTSAQKNPTAFYLCASSKGGSRIGELFFGEGSRLTVL.

The chain uses TRBV15 and TRBJ2-1, with a weak D call TRBD1 (6 bases). This CDR3 has 16 amino acids. Germline V CDR1 and CDR2: LNHNV, YYDKDF (reference sequence). V was shortened by 8 bases and J by 7 bases, with 24 bases between the two germline ends. CDR3 amino acids: CATRRYRAAASNEQFF. The CDR3 DNA follows: TGTGCCACCCGCCGCTACAGGGCGGCGGCCTCTAATGAGCAGTTCTTC.

The chain employs TRBV5-4 and TRBJ1-1; tentative D call: TRBD1 (5 bases). Germline V gene data show CDR1 as SGHNT and CDR2 as YYREEE (reference sequence). V dropped 10 bases and J dropped 1 base, with 23 bases sitting between them. The CDR3 is made up of 16 amino acids. The CDR3 DNA reads TGTGCCCTGAGCCAGGGTCGTCGGGCTTCGAACACTGAAGCTTTCTTT. The encoded protein is CALSQGRRASNTEAFF. The full variable domain, completed using reference TRBV5-4 and TRBJ1-1, is ETGVTQSPTHLIKTRGQQVTLRCSSQSGHNTVSWYQQALGQGPQFIFQYYREEENGRGNFPPRFSGLQFPNYSSELNVNALELDDSALYLCALSQGRRASNTEAFFGQGTRLTVV.

The rearrangement joins TRBV7-9 to TRBJ1-2; 7 bases agree with TRBD1. Germline V lookup: CDR1 SEHNR, CDR2 FQNEAQ (reference sequence). The CDR3 length is 13 residues. V was pared by 0 bases and J by 8 bases, with 3 bases of the junction left unmatched. CDR3 DNA sequence: TGTGCCAGCAGCTTAGCGAACAGGGGAGGCTACACCTTC. Translating it yields CASSLANRGGYTF.

The V and J genes are TRBV18 and TRBJ1-3, with D tentatively TRBD1 (6 bases). In germline, CDR1 is KGHSH, CDR2 LQKENI. V was pared by 8 bases and J by 0 bases, with 11 bases between. The CDR3 spans 14 residues. The CDR3 sequence: CASTRDISGNTIYF. CDR3 nucleotide sequence: TGTGCCAGCACCCGGGACATCTCTGGAAACACCATATATTTT.

This sequence joins TRBV18 and TRBJ1-2, with 9 bases that match TRBD1. The CDR3 is made up of 16 amino acids. With V trimmed by 3 bases and J by 5 bases, 10 bases remained unmatched. Germline V gives CDR1 KGHSH, CDR2 LQKENI. In DNA form, the CDR3 reads TGTGCCAGCTCACCTGGAACAGGGGGCGCAGGTTATGGCTACACCTTC. It is translated as CASSPGTGGAGYGYTF. The full variable domain, in which reference TRBV18 and TRBJ1-2 provide the parts outside the CDR3, is NAGVMQNPRHLVRRRGQEARLRCSPMKGHSHVYWYRQLPEEGLKFMVYLQKENIIDESGMPKERFSAEFPKEGPSILRIQQVVRGDSAAYFCASSPGTGGAGYGYTFGSGTRLTVV.

This chain joins TRBV7-9 and TRBJ1-4; D gene uncertain. Germline CDR1 SEHNR, CDR2 FQNEAQ (reference sequence). The CDR3 loop spans 14 amino acids. Deletions cut 5 bases from V and 7 bases from J, with 14 bases between. The CDR3 loop is CASSRSSAAEKLFF. CDR3 in DNA: TGTGCCAGCAGCCGGAGTAGTGCAGCTGAAAAACTGTTTTTT.

The chain is built from TRBV30 and TRBJ2-1; D perhaps matches TRBD2 (5 bases). The CDR3 runs to 12 residues. V lost 1 base and J 9 bases, leaving 10 bases between the germline ends. Germline lookup yields CDR1 GTSNPN and CDR2 SVGIG (reference sequence). The CDR3 protein is CAWSGGGGEQFF. The CDR3 DNA follows: TGTGCCTGGAGTGGAGGAGGCGGTGAGCAGTTCTTC. Complete variable domain (other parts from reference TRBV30 and TRBJ2-1): SQTIHQWPATLVQPVGSPLSLECTVEGTSNPNLYWYRQAAGRGLQLLFYSVGIGQISSEVPQNLSASRPQDRQFILSSKKLLLSDSGFYLCAWSGGGGEQFFGPGTRLTVL.

The chain joins TRBV18 to TRBJ1-4; 9 positions match TRBD1. Germline CDR1 reads KGHSH; CDR2 reads LQKENI. With V trimmed by 4 bases and J by 5 bases, 2 bases remained unmatched. This CDR3 spans 14 amino acids. The DNA of the CDR3 is TGTGCCAGCTCACTGACAGGGGGGAATGAAAAACTGTTTTTT. This sequence encodes CASSLTGGNEKLFF.

This chain links TRBV21-1 with TRBJ2-7; the DNA was not used to check the table's D call, TRBD2. TRBV21-1 is reported as a pseudogene. This CDR3 spans 22 amino acids. DNA of the CDR3: TGTGCCAGCAGCAAAGAGAAGGAGCAAGATCCGGGACTAGCGGGAGTCTCCTACGAGCAGTACTTC. Translating gives CASSKEKEQDPGLAGVSYEQYF.

This clone has a single count. V usage is TRBV4-3 and J usage is TRBJ1-3; D is ambiguous. This CDR3 is built from 14 residues. CDR1 and CDR2 (germline): LGHNA, YSLEER. V gave up 0 bases and J gave up 2 bases, with 5 bases separating them. CDR3 protein: CASSQDFAGNTIYF. The CDR3 DNA follows: TGCGCCAGCAGCCAAGATTTCGCTGGAAACACCATATATTTT.

The chain uses TRBV18 and TRBJ2-7; TRBD1 matches at 12 bases. The CDR3 loop spans 16 amino acids. Trimming took 1 base from V and 5 from J; bases not matched to a gene: 6. The germline gives CDR1 KGHSH, CDR2 LQKENI. CDR3 sequence reads: CASSPRVGQGAHEQYF. CDR3 coding DNA: TGTGCCAGCTCACCACGCGTGGGACAGGGGGCCCACGAGCAGTACTTC.

In its sample, this clone was seen once. The chain uses TRBV5-1 and TRBJ2-1; a weak D match, TRBD1 (6 bases). Germline-derived CDR1 and CDR2 are SGHRS and YFSETQ. The ends were cut back, 3 bases at V and 5 bases at J, with 18 bases in the middle. The CDR3 consists of 16 residues. This chain's CDR3 is CASSWGRQVANNEQFF. The CDR3 nucleotides are TGCGCCAGCAGCTGGGGGCGGCAGGTGGCTAACAATGAGCAGTTCTTC.

J is TRBJ2-5 and V is TRBV27, with 8 positions matching TRBD1. The germline gives CDR1 MNHEY, CDR2 SMNVEV (reference sequence). This CDR3 has 16 amino acids. Unmatched junction bases numbered 14, after V lost 4 bases and J lost 7 bases. This CDR3 is CASSSFPTGADGTQYF. CDR3 DNA sequence: TGTGCCAGCAGTTCCTTCCCGACAGGGGCGGATGGGACCCAGTACTTC.

The chain has TRBV5-1 and TRBJ2-2; a weak D match, TRBD2 (6 bases). V was shortened by 0 bases and J by 0 bases, with 9 bases between the two germline ends. Per germline, CDR1 SGHRS and CDR2 YFSETQ. The CDR3 consists of 16 residues. CDR3 protein: CASSLVASANTGELFF. The CDR3 DNA is TGCGCCAGCAGCTTGGTGGCTAGCGCGAACACCGGGGAGCTGTTTTTT.

This clone has a single count. This sequence joins TRBV5-1 and TRBJ2-4; no clear D gene. Germline V CDR1 and CDR2: SGHRS, YFSETQ. The V end lost 2 bases, the J end lost 0 bases, and 9 bases lay between the germline ends. The length of the CDR3 is 15 residues. For the CDR3, the DNA is TGCGCCAGCAGCTTAGAACAGAGAGCCAAAAACATTCAGTACTTC. Protein product: CASSLEQRAKNIQYF.

This clone was counted once. DNA for the CDR3: TGTGCCAGCAGCCCGAGCGACTACGAGCAGTACTTC. This sequence encodes CASSPSDYEQYF. The chain employs TRBV7-9 and TRBJ2-7; D unresolved. V was trimmed by 5 bases and J by 3 bases, leaving 8 bases between them. CDR1 and CDR2 (germline): SEHNR, FQNEAQ (reference sequence). The CDR3 runs to 12 residues. Supplemented by reference TRBV7-9 and TRBJ2-7, the full variable domain reads DTGVSQNPRHKITKRGQNVTFRCDPISEHNRLYWYRQTLGQGPEFLTYFQNEAQLEKSRLLSDRFSAERPKGSFSTLEIQRTEQGDSAMYLCASSPSDYEQYFGPGTRLTVT.

The gene calls are TRBV9 and TRBJ1-3, with TRBD1 as a possible D gene (5 bases). CDR3 size: 13 residues. The ends were cut back, 4 bases at V and 1 base at J, with 6 bases in the middle. Germline loops: CDR1 SGDLS, CDR2 YYNGEE. The CDR3 loop reads CASSPGSGNTIYF. CDR3 bases: TGTGCCAGCAGCCCAGGGTCTGGAAACACCATATATTTT. Looking up the rest from reference TRBV9 and TRBJ1-3 gives the full variable domain: DSGVTQTPKHLITATGQRVTLRCSPRSGDLSVYWYQQSLDQGLQFLIQYYNGEERAKGNILERFSAQQFPDLHSELNLSSLELGDSALYFCASSPGSGNTIYFGEGSWLTVV.

V gene TRBV28 combines with J gene TRBJ1-2; possibly TRBD1 for D (6 bases). The germline V gene encodes CDR1 MDHEN and CDR2 SYDVKM. V was cut by 6 bases and J by 4 bases, with 15 bases left in between. The CDR3 is made up of 14 amino acids. CDR3 sequence (DNA): TGTGCCAGCAGATTGCGGACAGCCACCTATGGCTACACCTTC. Residues: CASRLRTATYGYTF.

This chain joins TRBV7-9 and TRBJ1-4; tentative D call: TRBD1 (5 bases). The CDR3 length is 16 residues. Germline V gene lookup returns CDR1 SEHNR and CDR2 FQNEAQ (reference sequence). V lost 3 bases and J 3 bases, leaving 14 bases between the germline ends. CDR3 protein: CASSLWQGASNEKLFF. As DNA, the CDR3 is TGTGCCAGCAGCTTGTGGCAGGGTGCCTCTAATGAAAAACTGTTTTTT.

The genes are TRBV30 and TRBJ1-4; D gene unclear. Per germline, CDR1 GTSNPN and CDR2 SVGIG (reference sequence). The length of the CDR3 is 14 residues. Trimming removed 2 bases from V and 5 bases from J, with 12 bases in between. CDR3 nucleotides: TGTGCCTGGAGTCTCACGAGGGTAAATGAAAAACTGTTTTTT. Its protein is CAWSLTRVNEKLFF.

This sequence joins TRBV11-2 and TRBJ2-1; weak D call: TRBD2 (6 bases). In germline, CDR1 is SGHAT, CDR2 FQNNGV. V was cut by 0 bases and J by 0 bases, with 15 bases left in between. There are 18 residues in the CDR3. This chain's CDR3 is CASSLETSGASSYNEQFF. The DNA for the CDR3 is TGTGCCAGCAGCTTAGAGACTAGTGGCGCGAGCTCCTACAATGAGCAGTTCTTC. The full variable domain, rest sourced from reference TRBV11-2 and TRBJ2-1, is EAGVAQSPRYKIIEKRQSVAFWCNPISGHATLYWYQQILGQGPKLLIQFQNNGVVDDSQLPKDRFSAERLKGVDSTLKIQPAKLEDSAVYLCASSLETSGASSYNEQFFGPGTRLTVL.